A selection of T cell receptor beta chains follows, all from one sample in a study of blood T cell repertoires in COVID-19. Using immunoSEQ multiplex PCR, the repertoire was profiled, and TCRdb retains in-frame clones only, with some absent. The sample shows about 240,000 clones, roughly four fifths of them seen only once. Sequencing was performed on peripheral blood. The source is a woman in her 70s with acute or convalescent COVID-19. The CDR3 runs from the conserved cysteine through the conserved F or W. A D gene is named only where the DNA matches it firmly. Clone size is not always given. Where it is, it says once, few, many or a class for expanded clones.

clone size,D gene,V gene,CDR3 length,J gene,CDR3 protein,CDR3 DNA
-,-,TRBV7-9,15,TRBJ1-1,CASSLEGVGGTEAFF,TGTGCCAGCAGCTTAGAAGGAGTAGGGGGCACTGAAGCTTTCTTT
-,-,TRBV28,13,TRBJ1-2,CASSLAGAYGYTF,TGTGCCAGCAGTTTGGCAGGGGCCTATGGCTACACCTTC
-,TRBD2,TRBV6-5,13,TRBJ2-5,CANLAGPQETQYF,TGTGCCAACTTAGCGGGGCCTCAAGAGACCCAGTACTTC
once,-,TRBV7-8,19,TRBJ2-1,CASSLPGGSIVSSYNEQFF,TGTGCCAGCAGCTTACCTGGAGGAAGCATTGTAAGCTCCTACAATGAGCAGTTCTTC
few,-,TRBV10-1,14,TRBJ2-5,CASSEGVGFETQYF,TGCGCCAGCAGTGAAGGGGTAGGATTCGAGACCCAGTACTTC
-,TRBD1,TRBV6-2/TRBV6-3,18,TRBJ2-1,CASSQYGTGGGVYNEQFF,TGTGCCAGCAGCCAGTACGGGACAGGGGGAGGGGTCTACAATGAGCAGTTCTTC
-,TRBD2,TRBV10-2,15,TRBJ2-7,CASSRSGVSSYEQYF,TGCGCCAGCAGCCGTAGCGGGGTTAGCTCCTACGAGCAGTACTTC
-,-,TRBV20-1,16,TRBJ1-5,CSASTGSRFGNQPQHF,TGCAGTGCTAGTACAGGTTCGCGATTTGGAAATCAGCCCCAGCATTTT
-,TRBD1,TRBV7-9,16,TRBJ2-1,CASRDRGPSSYNEQFF,TGTGCCAGCAGGGACAGGGGCCCTAGCTCCTACAATGAGCAGTTCTTC
-,-,TRBV12-3/TRBV12-4,13,TRBJ2-2,CATKSSPGGELFF,TGTGCCACCAAGTCATCCCCGGGCGGGGAGCTGTTTTTT
-,-,TRBV6-2/TRBV6-3,14,TRBJ1-4,CASSTTGFYEKLFF,TGTGCCAGCAGTACAACAGGGTTTTACGAAAAACTGTTTTTT
-,-,TRBV20-1,11,TRBJ1-2,CSAGGNYGYTF,TGCAGTGCCGGGGGGAACTATGGCTACACCTTC
-,-,TRBV19,13,TRBJ1-1,CASSTRVGTEAFF,TGTGCCAGTAGTACCAGGGTCGGCACTGAAGCTTTCTTT
-,TRBD1,TRBV9,16,TRBJ1-2,CASSGDQTGYFYGYTF,TGTGCCAGCAGCGGAGACCAGACAGGGTATTTCTATGGCTACACCTTC
-,-,TRBV4-2,17,TRBJ2-6,CASSQPTGLSGANVLTF,TGTGCCAGCAGCCAACCTACAGGGTTATCTGGGGCCAACGTCCTGACTTTC
-,TRBD2,TRBV20-1,13,TRBJ2-7,CSASAGVDGEQYF,TGCAGTGCTAGTGCGGGGGTCGACGGCGAGCAGTACTTC
-,-,TRBV5-1,14,TRBJ2-7,CASSLGVPGYEQYF,TGCGCCAGCAGCTTGGGCGTGCCGGGCTACGAGCAGTACTTC
-,TRBD1,TRBV11-2,14,TRBJ1-1,CASSLEQGGNEAFF,TGTGCCAGCAGCTTAGAACAGGGGGGCAATGAAGCTTTCTTT
-,-,TRBV3-1/TRBV3-2,15,TRBJ2-1,CASSPDRIFVNEQFF,TGTGCCAGCAGCCCAGACAGGATCTTTGTCAATGAGCAGTTCTTC
-,TRBD1,TRBV7-9,16,TRBJ2-5,CASSLRQQGAGETQYF,TGTGCCAGCAGCTTACGTCAACAGGGGGCCGGGGAGACCCAGTACTTC